The following is a T cell receptor beta chain sequence with its context. A read error may produce the germline difference seen at one junction end. This entry comes from a study of T cell changes during pregnancy in multiple sclerosis. Produced via immunoSEQ multiplex PCR; TCRdb's table is partial and in-frame only. The sample has some 44,000 clones, roughly 90% seen once. CDR3 length: 14 residues. CDR1 and CDR2 from the germline V gene are SGHTA and FQGNSA. This receptor was taken from a female donor with multiple sclerosis, enrolled in a pregnancy study. The rearrangement links TRBV7-2 to TRBJ2-3, with a tentative D call TRBD2 (6 bases). The sample here was CD4+ T cells from peripheral blood mononuclear cells, taken in the second trimester of pregnancy. The CDR3 loop reads CASSPNIVSGTPYF. In DNA form, the CDR3 reads TGTGCCAGCAGCCCCAACATAGTTAGCGGAACGCCGTATTTT.